Listed below are T cell receptor beta chains from one sample, sequenced in a study of technical replicates of blood from a few donors. Profiled with immunoSEQ multiplex PCR; TCRdb holds only in-frame clones, not every one. The data show about 73,000 clones, 85% to 95% seen once. Specimen: T cells isolated from PBMCs. The receptors were gathered from a human donor in good health. The CDR3 runs from the conserved cysteine through the conserved F or W. The D gene is left open where the match is weak. Size values are once, few and many counts, or a class for expanded clones, and some rows have none.

D gene	V gene	clone size	J gene	CDR3 protein	CDR3 DNA
TRBD2	TRBV11-2	.	TRBJ2-1	CASSQGLAVYNEQFF	TGTGCCAGCAGCCAGGGACTAGCGGTATACAATGAGCAGTTCTTC
.	TRBV7-8	.	TRBJ2-7	CASSLATESYEQYF	TGTGCCAGCAGCTTAGCCACAGAGTCCTACGAGCAGTACTTC
TRBD1	TRBV5-1	once	TRBJ1-2	CASSLGQGAYGYTF	TGCGCCAGCAGCTTGGGACAGGGGGCTTATGGCTACACCTTC
TRBD2	TRBV5-6	.	TRBJ2-1	CASSLATSGSYNEQFF	TGTGCCAGCAGCTTGGCGACTAGCGGTTCCTACAATGAGCAGTTCTTC
TRBD2	TRBV7-9	.	TRBJ2-3	CASSFSGSTDTQYF	TGTGCCAGCAGCTTTAGCGGGAGCACAGATACGCAGTATTTT
.	TRBV9	once	TRBJ1-1	CASSVGRGLNTEAFF	TGTGCCAGCAGCGTAGGTCGGGGATTGAACACTGAAGCTTTCTTT
.	TRBV18	.	TRBJ1-2	CASSPDRDYGYTF	TGTGCCAGCTCCCCCGACAGAGACTATGGCTACACCTTC
TRBD1	TRBV27	once	TRBJ2-7	CASSLFGQVVYEQYF	TGTGCCAGCAGTTTATTCGGACAGGTAGTCTACGAGCAGTACTTC
.	TRBV9	.	TRBJ1-2	CASSVGQVPDYGYTF	TGTGCCAGCAGCGTAGGTCAGGTTCCTGACTATGGCTACACCTTC
TRBD2	TRBV5-4	.	TRBJ2-1	CASSFSSGSVNEQFF	TGTGCCAGCAGCTTCTCGAGCGGGAGTGTGAATGAGCAGTTCTTC
TRBD2	TRBV13	.	TRBJ2-7	CASSPGLGTYEQYF	TGTGCCAGCAGTCCTGGACTAGGTACCTACGAGCAGTACTTC
TRBD2	TRBV4-1	.	TRBJ2-7	CASSPRTSGSYTYEQYF	TGCGCCAGCAGCCCGAGGACTAGCGGGAGCTATACCTACGAGCAGTACTTC
.	TRBV10-3	.	TRBJ2-2	CAISGYQGANTGELFF	TGTGCCATCAGTGGATATCAGGGTGCGAACACCGGGGAGCTGTTTTTT